The 11 T cell receptor beta chains below all came from one sample that was sequenced in a study of blood T cell repertoires in COVID-19. The data were produced by immunoSEQ multiplex PCR, yet TCRdb's version contains in-frame clones alone and is incomplete. Of 63,000 or so clones listed, 89% are singletons. The sequencing sample was made of peripheral blood. The receptors originated from a man between 60 and 75 years old with acute or convalescent COVID-19.

The chain joins TRBV5-4 to TRBJ1-1; weak D call: TRBD1 (5 bases). This CDR3 is built from 15 residues. The V and J ends lost 4 bases and 5 bases respectively, with 18 bases between them. The germline V gene encodes CDR1 SGHNT and CDR2 YYREEE (reference sequence). Here the CDR3 DNA reads TGTGCCAGCAGCCCTCCCGGCAGGGTGGTTACTGAAGCTTTCTTT. Amino acid sequence: CASSPPGRVVTEAFF.

CDR3 DNA sequence: TGTGCCACCAGCCCGACTCTACAGGGCACGACGAACACTGAAGCTTTCTTT. Amino acid sequence: CATSPTLQGTTNTEAFF. The gene calls are TRBV15 and TRBJ1-1; tentatively, D is TRBD1 (6 bases). This CDR3 has 17 residues. Germline V lookup: CDR1 LNHNV, CDR2 YYDKDF (reference sequence). Between the trimmed V and J ends, which lost 5 bases and 1 base, there was a span of 20 bases.

The genes are TRBV7-2 and TRBJ1-2, with 8 bases that match TRBD1. J was trimmed by 2 bases and V by 7 bases; bases with no gene match: 6. CDR3 length equals 14 residues. Germline V gene lookup returns CDR1 SGHTA and CDR2 FQGNSA. The CDR3 loop reads CASIGTGSNYGYTF. CDR3 DNA: TGTGCCAGCATCGGGACAGGATCAAACTATGGCTACACCTTC.

V gene TRBV27 combines with J gene TRBJ2-2; 9 bases are a match to TRBD1. The germline CDR1 and CDR2 sequences are MNHEY and SMNVEV (reference sequence). The CDR3 sequence is 16 residues long. V trimming: 2 bases; J trimming: 4 bases; junction bases outside the gene matches: 5. The CDR3 spells CASSLGTGFLTGELFF. In DNA, the CDR3 is TGTGCCAGCAGTTTAGGGACAGGGTTCCTCACCGGGGAGCTGTTTTTT.

The chain employs TRBV6-1 and TRBJ1-2; perhaps TRBD1 as D (6 bases). Germline-derived CDR1 and CDR2 are MNHNS and SASEGT. Trimming pared 4 bases from V and 0 bases from J, leaving 24 bases between. This CDR3 is 19 amino acids long. Here the CDR3 reads CASSAPLGGLASPNYGYTF. The DNA of the CDR3 is TGTGCCAGCAGTGCCCCTCTCGGGGGGCTCGCCTCTCCTAACTATGGCTACACCTTC.

The chain's CDR3 is CASSSGTLGNTIYF. In DNA form, the CDR3 reads TGTGCCAGCAGCTCTGGGACTTTAGGAAACACCATATATTTT. The chain uses TRBV6-5 and TRBJ1-3; a weak D match, TRBD1 (5 bases). V lost 6 bases and J lost 4, with 13 bases in between. The CDR3 has 14 residues. Germline V gives CDR1 MNHEY, CDR2 SVGAGI.

The chain has TRBV11-3 and TRBJ2-7; D unresolved. V dropped 1 base and J dropped 3 bases, with 7 bases sitting between them. The germline CDR1 and CDR2 sequences are SGHNT and YENEEA. The CDR3 is 13 residues long. CDR3 loop: CASSLGFSYEQYF. DNA for the CDR3: TGTGCCAGCAGCTTAGGATTCAGCTACGAGCAGTACTTC. Supplemented by reference TRBV11-3 and TRBJ2-7, the full variable domain reads EAGVVQSPRYKIIEKKQPVAFWCNPISGHNTLYWYLQNLGQGPELLIRYENEEAVDDSQLPKDRFSAERLKGVDSTLKIQPAELGDSAVYLCASSLGFSYEQYFGPGTRLTVT.

V and J are TRBV18 and TRBJ1-3; no clear D gene. There are 18 residues in the CDR3. V was clipped by 1 base and J by 0 bases, with 16 bases between them. The V gene's germline CDR1 is KGHSH and CDR2 LQKENI. The CDR3 loop reads CASSPLGSSSSSGNTIYF. In nucleotides, the CDR3 is TGTGCCAGCTCACCACTGGGCTCGTCTTCGAGCTCTGGAAACACCATATATTTT.

The J gene is TRBJ2-7, the V gene TRBV19, with 8 positions matching TRBD1. Germline CDR1 is LNHDA and CDR2 is SQIVND (reference sequence). The CDR3 totals 17 residues. J was trimmed by 2 bases and V by 3 bases; bases with no gene match: 12. The CDR3 DNA follows: TGTGCCAGTAGTATCTTGATCGACAGGGGTCAAACCTACGAGCAGTACTTC. This codes for CASSILIDRGQTYEQYF.

CDR3 amino acids: CASSWAAKNIQYF. The DNA of the CDR3 is TGTGCCAGCAGTTGGGCGGCCAAAAACATTCAGTACTTC. The chain links TRBV7-2 to TRBJ2-4; no definite D call. This CDR3 contains 13 residues. The V end lost 6 bases, the J end lost 1 base, and 7 bases lay between the germline ends. Germline loops: CDR1 SGHTA, CDR2 FQGNSA. Together with reference TRBV7-2 and TRBJ2-4, the CDR3 gives the full variable domain: GAGVSQSPSNKVTEKGKDVELRCDPISGHTALYWYRQSLGQGLEFLIYFQGNSAPDKSGLPSDRFSAERTGGSVSTLTIQRTQQEDSAVYLCASSWAAKNIQYFGAGTRLSVL.

The V gene is TRBV5-6, the J gene TRBJ2-6, with D possibly TRBD1 on 5 matching bases. The CDR3 sequence is 17 residues long. Germline CDR1 SGHDT, CDR2 YYEEEE. V lost 1 base and J 0 bases, leaving 11 bases between the germline ends. Written as DNA, the CDR3 is TGTGCCAGCAGCTTGAGGCAGGGTTACTCTGGGGCCAACGTCCTGACTTTC. Its protein product is CASSLRQGYSGANVLTF.